Listed below are T cell receptor beta chains from one sample, sequenced in a study of patients and donors after allogeneic stem cell transplantation. TCRdb reprocessed the RT-PCR reads via MiXCR and lists one record per CDR3 protein. Of about a million distinct CDR3 sequences listed, approximately 19% were seen once; the top ten hold 5% to 7.5%. The material sequenced was blood, either unsorted or a sorted T cell fraction (not recorded which). The receptor set was obtained from a human donor who was either an allogeneic HSCT recipient or a stem cell or donor lymphocyte infusion donor (not recorded which). It is not recorded whose cells these are; they may come from a transplant donor. The CDR3 runs from the conserved cysteine through the conserved F or W. Fields, in order: V gene, J gene, D gene, clone size, CDR3 DNA, CDR3 protein. The D gene is left open where the match is weak. Not every row has a clone size; where given, it reads once, few, many or a size class.

v_call: TRBV6-1; j_call: TRBJ1-2; d_call: -; clone_size: -; cdr3_nt: TGTGCCAGCAACTGGCTGGGGGGGGCAGACTACACCTTC; cdr3_aa: CASNWLGGADYTF
v_call: TRBV2; j_call: TRBJ2-2; d_call: TRBD1; clone_size: -; cdr3_nt: TGTGCCACCGGACAGGAGAACACCGGGGAGCTGTTTTTT; cdr3_aa: CATGQENTGELFF
v_call: TRBV5-6; j_call: TRBJ1-1; d_call: -; clone_size: many; cdr3_nt: TGTGCCAGCAGCTTGACAGGGCTTGGGACTGAAGCTTTCTTT; cdr3_aa: CASSLTGLGTEAFF
v_call: TRBV5-1; j_call: TRBJ2-3; d_call: -; clone_size: -; cdr3_nt: TGCGCCAGCAGCGCTGGGAGGCTAGGCATTGGGGCAGATACGCAGTATTTT; cdr3_aa: CASSAGRLGIGADTQYF
v_call: TRBV29-1; j_call: TRBJ2-3; d_call: -; clone_size: -; cdr3_nt: TGCAGCGTTCACGGCCCAGCCTTAAGCACAGATACGCAGTATTTT; cdr3_aa: CSVHGPALSTDTQYF
v_call: TRBV9; j_call: TRBJ2-7; d_call: -; clone_size: -; cdr3_nt: TGTGCCAGCAGCGTGGGGGGGGCGTTCGAGCAGTACTTC; cdr3_aa: CASSVGGAFEQYF
v_call: TRBV12-3/TRBV12-4; j_call: TRBJ2-1; d_call: -; clone_size: many; cdr3_nt: TGTGCCAGCAGTTTAGTGGAGGATAACTACAATGAGCAGTTCTTC; cdr3_aa: CASSLVEDNYNEQFF
v_call: TRBV5-1; j_call: TRBJ1-1; d_call: TRBD1; clone_size: -; cdr3_nt: TGCGCCAGCAGCTTTCTGGGACAGGGTTTGGCTGAAGCTTTCTTT; cdr3_aa: CASSFLGQGLAEAFF
v_call: TRBV20-1; j_call: TRBJ1-1; d_call: -; clone_size: -; cdr3_nt: TGCAGTGCTACCTCAAGCCCGATGAACACTGAAGCTTTCTTT; cdr3_aa: CSATSSPMNTEAFF
v_call: TRBV20-1; j_call: TRBJ2-5; d_call: -; clone_size: -; cdr3_nt: TGCAGTGCTACCAGTCGAGAGACCCAGTACTTC; cdr3_aa: CSATSRETQYF
v_call: TRBV7-2; j_call: TRBJ2-5; d_call: -; clone_size: -; cdr3_nt: TGTGCCAGCAGCCCTCAACGATTTGAGACCCAGTACTTC; cdr3_aa: CASSPQRFETQYF
v_call: TRBV5-1; j_call: TRBJ2-5; d_call: -; clone_size: few; cdr3_nt: TGCGCCAGCAGCTTGGTGGGAGGAGGATCCCCACAAGAGACCCAGTACTTC; cdr3_aa: CASSLVGGGSPQETQYF
v_call: TRBV9; j_call: TRBJ2-7; d_call: TRBD2; clone_size: -; cdr3_nt: TGTGCCAGCAACCCGGGGAGCGGGATCGAGCAGTACTTC; cdr3_aa: CASNPGSGIEQYF
v_call: TRBV6-2/TRBV6-3; j_call: TRBJ2-7; d_call: TRBD1; clone_size: few; cdr3_nt: TGTGCCAGCAGTGATACCGGGACAGGGTACTACGAGCAGTACTTC; cdr3_aa: CASSDTGTGYYEQYF